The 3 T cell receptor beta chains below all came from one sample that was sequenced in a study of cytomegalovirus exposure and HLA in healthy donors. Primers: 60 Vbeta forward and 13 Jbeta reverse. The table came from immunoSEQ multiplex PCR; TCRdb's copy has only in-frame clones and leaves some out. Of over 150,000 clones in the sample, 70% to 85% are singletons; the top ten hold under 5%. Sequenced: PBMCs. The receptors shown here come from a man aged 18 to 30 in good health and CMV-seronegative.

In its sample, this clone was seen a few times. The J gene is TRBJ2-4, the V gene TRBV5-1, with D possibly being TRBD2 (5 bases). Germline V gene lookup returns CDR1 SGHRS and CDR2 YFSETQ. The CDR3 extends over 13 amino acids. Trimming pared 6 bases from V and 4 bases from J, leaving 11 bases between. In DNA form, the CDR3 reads TGCGCCAGCATGCGTCCGGGAAAAAACATTCAGTACTTC. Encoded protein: CASMRPGKNIQYF.

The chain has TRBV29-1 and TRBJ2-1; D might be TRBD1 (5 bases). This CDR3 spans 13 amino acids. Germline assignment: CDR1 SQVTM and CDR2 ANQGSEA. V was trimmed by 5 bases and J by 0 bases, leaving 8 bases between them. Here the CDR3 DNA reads TGCAGCGTTACGACAGACTCCTACAATGAGCAGTTCTTC. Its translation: CSVTTDSYNEQFF.

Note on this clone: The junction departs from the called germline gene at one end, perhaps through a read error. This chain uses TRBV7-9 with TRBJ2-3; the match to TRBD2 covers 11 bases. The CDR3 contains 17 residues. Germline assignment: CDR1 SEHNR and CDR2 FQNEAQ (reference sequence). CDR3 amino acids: CSSSLGALAGDTDTQYF. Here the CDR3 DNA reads TGTTCCAGCAGCTTAGGGGCACTAGCGGGGGACACAGATACGCAGTATTTT.